The 11 T cell receptor beta chains below come from one sample, sequenced in a study of cytomegalovirus exposure and HLA in healthy donors (TCRdb year 2017). Library preparation employed the immunoSEQ multiplex PCR assay. For the multiplex PCR, a mixture combining 60 forward primers for TCR Vbeta segments and 13 reverse primers for TCR Jbeta segments was used. The source is immuneACCESS, and TCRdb retained only in-frame sequences with V and J called. Part of the clones is not carried over; for the studies checked, unresolved V genes explain less than half of this, and the remainder is unexplained. Recorded for this sample are roughly 190,000 clones; approximately 70% of them occurred a single time. Around 1.9% of the sample is in the top ten clones. Sequenced sample: PBMCs. The receptor source for this set is a woman in her thirties in good health and CMV-seronegative.

V is TRBV11-2 and J is TRBJ2-7; the match to TRBD1 covers 7 bases. There are 14 residues in the CDR3. V trimming: 6 bases; J trimming: 6 bases; junction bases outside the gene matches: 11. Germline V gene sequence: CDR1 SGHAT, CDR2 FQNNGV. The CDR3 DNA reads TGTGCCAGCAGACACCCGGGACAGAGGTCCGAGCAGTACTTC. Translated, it gives CASRHPGQRSEQYF.

CDR3 amino acids: CSVHAPNRPGGAEKLFF. Here the CDR3 DNA reads TGCAGCGTCCATGCCCCGAATAGACCCGGCGGGGCTGAAAAACTGTTTTTT. J is TRBJ1-4 and V is TRBV29-1; D might be TRBD1 (5 bases). This CDR3 is 17 amino acids long. Germline lookup yields CDR1 SQVTM and CDR2 ANQGSEA. Trimming left V 6 bases short and J 7 bases short, with 27 bases between.

Concerning this clone: One end of the junction is discordant with germline, which a read error may explain. CDR3 in amino acids: CSSSQGSHEQYF. CDR3 coding DNA: TGTTCCAGCAGCCAAGGGAGCCACGAGCAGTACTTC. The chain couples TRBV7-9 to TRBJ2-7, with a tentative D call TRBD2 (5 bases). Germline loops: CDR1 SEHNR, CDR2 FQNEAQ (reference sequence). The CDR3 covers 12 residues.

The chain couples TRBV4-2 to TRBJ1-1, with 8 bases matching TRBD1. The V gene end was trimmed by 3 bases and the J gene end by 4 bases; junction bases not matched to a gene: 7. Germline V gene sequence: CDR1 LGHNA, CDR2 YNFKEQ. This CDR3 has 15 residues. CDR3 residues: CASSHPDREGTEAFF. The CDR3 region has the DNA TGTGCCAGCAGCCATCCGGACAGGGAGGGCACTGAAGCTTTCTTT.

The chain uses TRBV13 and TRBJ1-2; D is undetermined. The V and J ends lost 3 bases and 2 bases respectively, with 7 bases between them. The germline V gene has CDR1 PRHDT and CDR2 FYEKMQ (reference sequence). The CDR3 extends over 13 amino acids. The DNA for the CDR3 is TGTGCCAGCAGCTTGGGGAGCAACTATGGCTACACCTTC. This encodes CASSLGSNYGYTF.

The chain employs TRBV7-9 and TRBJ2-2, with TRBD1 matching over 9 bases. CDR3 length: 17 residues. After removal of 4 bases from V and 0 bases from J, the junction contained 6 bases not matched to a gene. Germline CDR1 and CDR2: SEHNR and FQNEAQ (reference sequence). The CDR3, as DNA: TGTGCCAGCAGCTCGGGACAGGGCGGAACGAACACCGGGGAGCTGTTTTTT. Its protein product is CASSSGQGGTNTGELFF.

The V and J genes are TRBV9 and TRBJ2-5; 7 bases align to TRBD2. The V segment lost 4 bases and the J segment 0 bases; nucleotides outside the gene matches: 9. CDR3 length: 16 amino acids. Germline assignment: CDR1 SGDLS and CDR2 YYNGEE. The CDR3 DNA is TGTGCCAGCAGCCCCACCTCAGCGGGGTACCAAGAGACCCAGTACTTC. Residues: CASSPTSAGYQETQYF.

The chain combines TRBV4-3 with TRBJ1-1, with TRBD1 identical over 7 bases. V trimming: 2 bases; J trimming: 4 bases; junction bases outside the gene matches: 4. The CDR3 has 14 amino acids. CDR1 is LGHNA and CDR2 is YSLEER in the germline V gene. The CDR3 DNA reads as TGCGCCAGCAGCCAACAACAGGGGAGCACTGAAGCTTTCTTT. It codes for CASSQQQGSTEAFF.

The chain is built from TRBV2 and TRBJ2-7; 7 nucleotides agree with TRBD1. J gave up 0 bases and V 6 bases, and 5 bases lay outside the gene matches. Germline values: CDR1 SNHLY, CDR2 FYNNEI. This CDR3 is built from 14 residues. CDR3 loop: CASRGTDSSYEQYF. The CDR3, as DNA: TGTGCCAGCAGGGGGACAGATAGCTCCTACGAGCAGTACTTC.

The chain carries TRBV19 and TRBJ1-1; D may be TRBD1 (5 bases). V dropped 2 bases and J dropped 3 bases, with 10 bases sitting between them. Germline CDR1 and CDR2: LNHDA and SQIVND (reference sequence). The CDR3 is 14 amino acids. The CDR3 region has the DNA TGTGCCAGTAGTATATCGTGGGGCGACACTGAAGCTTTCTTT. It is translated as CASSISWGDTEAFF.

In its sample, this clone was seen a few times. The rearrangement joins TRBV6-4 to TRBJ2-1; 8 bases match TRBD2. V lost 4 bases and J lost 6; bases outside the gene matches: 8. The germline V gene encodes CDR1 MRHNA and CDR2 SNTAGT. This CDR3 is 15 amino acids long. CDR3 nucleotides: TGTGCCAGCAGTGCTCTAGCGGGCCAAGCCAATGAGCAGTTCTTC. The encoded protein is CASSALAGQANEQFF.